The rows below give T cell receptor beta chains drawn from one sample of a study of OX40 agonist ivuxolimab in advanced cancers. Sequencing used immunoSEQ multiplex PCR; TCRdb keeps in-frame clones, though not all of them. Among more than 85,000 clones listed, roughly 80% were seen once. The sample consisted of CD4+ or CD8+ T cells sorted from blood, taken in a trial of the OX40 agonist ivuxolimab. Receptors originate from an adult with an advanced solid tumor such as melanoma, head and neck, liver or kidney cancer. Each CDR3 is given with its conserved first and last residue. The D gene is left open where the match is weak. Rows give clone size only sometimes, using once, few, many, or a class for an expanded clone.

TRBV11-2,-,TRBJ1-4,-,CASSLGAGLNEKLFF,TGTGCCAGCAGCTTAGGGGCAGGGCTAAACGAAAAACTGTTTTTT
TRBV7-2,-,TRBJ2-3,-,CASSNPDNSRGDSTDTQYF,TGTGCCAGCAGCAACCCCGATAACTCCAGGGGCGATAGCACAGATACGCAGTATTTT
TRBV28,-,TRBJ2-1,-,CASSFLVTEQFF,TGTGCCAGCAGTTTTTTGGTGACTGAGCAGTTCTTC
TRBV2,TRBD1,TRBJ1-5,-,CASSVRRTGGSQPQHF,TGTGCCAGCAGTGTAAGGAGGACAGGGGGCAGTCAGCCCCAGCATTTT
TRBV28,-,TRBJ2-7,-,CASSLEQTYEQYF,TGTGCCAGCAGTTTGGAACAGACCTACGAGCAGTACTTC
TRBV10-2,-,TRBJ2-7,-,CASSRSSYEQYF,TGCGCCAGCAGCAGGAGCTCCTACGAGCAGTACTTC
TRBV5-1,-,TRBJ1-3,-,CASSPLRETSGNTIYF,TGCGCCAGCAGCCCACTTAGGGAGACCTCTGGAAACACCATATATTTT
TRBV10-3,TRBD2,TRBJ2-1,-,CAISVLGRGTSGYNEQFF,TGTGCCATCAGTGTACTGGGTCGAGGGACTAGCGGTTACAATGAGCAGTTCTTC
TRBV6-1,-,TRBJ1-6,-,CASSPLPNYNSPLHF,TGTGCCAGCTCCCCCCTCCCGAACTATAATTCACCCCTCCACTTT
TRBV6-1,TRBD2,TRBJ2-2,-,CASSEGGFGAGGPNTGELFF,TGTGCCAGCAGTGAAGGAGGGTTTGGAGCGGGGGGTCCCAACACCGGGGAGCTGTTTTTT
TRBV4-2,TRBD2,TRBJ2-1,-,CASSQPLAGSLNEQFF,TGTGCCAGCAGCCAGCCCCTAGCGGGGAGCCTCAATGAGCAGTTCTTC
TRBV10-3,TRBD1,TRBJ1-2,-,CAISEPGTGGGGYTF,TGTGCCATCAGTGAGCCCGGGACAGGGGGGGGTGGCTACACCTTC
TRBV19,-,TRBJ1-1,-,CASSIDQGVNTEAFF,TGTGCCAGTAGTATAGATCAGGGAGTGAACACTGAAGCTTTCTTT
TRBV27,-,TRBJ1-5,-,CASRFRTDSNQPQHF,TGTGCCAGCAGGTTCCGGACAGATAGCAATCAGCCCCAGCATTTT
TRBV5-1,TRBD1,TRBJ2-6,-,CASSRPRGQGRTSGANVLTF,TGCGCCAGCAGCAGACCCCGGGGACAGGGTAGAACTTCTGGGGCCAACGTCCTGACTTTC
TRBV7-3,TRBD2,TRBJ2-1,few,CASSAKPGLGYEQFF,TGTGCCAGCAGCGCTAAACCGGGACTAGGTTATGAGCAGTTCTTC
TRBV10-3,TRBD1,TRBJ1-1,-,CAIGTGENTEAFF,TGTGCCATCGGGACAGGGGAGAACACTGAAGCTTTCTTT
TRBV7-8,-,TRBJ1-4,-,CASSLGRVATNEKLFF,TGTGCCAGCAGCTTAGGGCGGGTTGCAACTAATGAAAAACTGTTTTTT
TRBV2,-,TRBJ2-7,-,CASSPLSEQYF,TGTGCCAGCAGCCCCCTTAGCGAGCAGTACTTC
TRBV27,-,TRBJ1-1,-,CASRTKGRGKEAFF,TGTGCCAGCAGGACAAAAGGTCGTGGGAAAGAAGCTTTCTTT
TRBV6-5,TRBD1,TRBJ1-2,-,CASSLQDRRYGYTF,TGTGCCAGCAGTCTACAGGACAGGCGCTATGGCTACACCTTC
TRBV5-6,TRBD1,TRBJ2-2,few,CASSWDRGLSGELFF,TGTGCCAGCAGCTGGGACAGGGGGCTGTCCGGGGAGCTGTTTTTT
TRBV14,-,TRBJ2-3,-,CASSQTTGSTDTQYF,TGTGCCAGCAGCCAAACCACAGGTAGCACAGATACGCAGTATTTT
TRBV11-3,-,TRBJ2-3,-,CASSSPASGTDTQYF,TGTGCCAGCAGCTCCCCCGCTAGCGGCACAGATACGCAGTATTTT
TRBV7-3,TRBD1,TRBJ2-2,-,CASGQGPGELFF,TGTGCCAGCGGACAGGGCCCCGGGGAGCTGTTTTTT
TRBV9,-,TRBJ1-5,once,CASTPDGSPYQPQHF,TGTGCCAGCACCCCTGACGGGTCCCCTTATCAGCCCCAGCATTTT
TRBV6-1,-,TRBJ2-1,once,CASIVGGSYNEQFF,TGTGCCAGCATTGTGGGAGGCTCCTACAATGAGCAGTTCTTC
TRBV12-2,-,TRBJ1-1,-,CASRPQGQDPPGSLNTEAFF,TGTGCAAGTCGTCCCCAGGGACAGGACCCTCCCGGGAGCTTGAACACTGAAGCTTTCTTT
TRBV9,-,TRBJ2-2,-,CASSAYRSNTGELFF,TGTGCCAGCAGCGCGTACAGGTCTAACACCGGGGAGCTGTTTTTT
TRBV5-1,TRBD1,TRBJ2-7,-,CASSWDRAYEQYF,TGCGCCAGCAGCTGGGACAGGGCCTACGAGCAGTACTTC
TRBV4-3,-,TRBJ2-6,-,CASSPRGGDKSSGANVLTF,TGCGCCAGCAGCCCTAGAGGGGGAGACAAAAGCTCTGGGGCCAACGTCCTGACTTTC
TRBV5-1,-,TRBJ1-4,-,CASSLALGVNEKLFF,TGCGCCAGCAGCTTGGCCCTGGGAGTGAATGAAAAACTGTTTTTT
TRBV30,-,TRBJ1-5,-,CAWSMGNQPQHF,TGTGCCTGGAGTATGGGCAATCAGCCCCAGCATTTT
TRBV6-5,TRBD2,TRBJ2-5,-,CASSQLAAQETQYF,TGTGCCAGCAGTCAGCTAGCGGCCCAAGAGACCCAGTACTTC
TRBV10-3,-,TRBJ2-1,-,CAISPPRTEYNEQFF,TGTGCCATCAGTCCCCCTCGGACAGAATACAATGAGCAGTTCTTC
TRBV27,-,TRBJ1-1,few,CASSLTVLVTEAFF,TGTGCCAGCAGTCTTACAGTCCTGGTGACTGAAGCTTTCTTT